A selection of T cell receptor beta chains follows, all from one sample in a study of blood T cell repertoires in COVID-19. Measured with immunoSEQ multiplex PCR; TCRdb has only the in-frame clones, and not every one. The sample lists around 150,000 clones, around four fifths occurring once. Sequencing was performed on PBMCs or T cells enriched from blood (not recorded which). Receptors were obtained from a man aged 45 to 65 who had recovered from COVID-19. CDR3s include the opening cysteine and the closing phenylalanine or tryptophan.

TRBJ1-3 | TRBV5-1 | CASSSRTGGRNTIYF
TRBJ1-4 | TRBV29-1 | CSVGDSEKLFF
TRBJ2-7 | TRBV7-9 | CASSLALVAGAYEQYF
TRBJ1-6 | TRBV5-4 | CASSLELNSPLHF
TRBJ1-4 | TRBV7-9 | CASSFAGLPNEKLFF
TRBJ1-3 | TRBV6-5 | CASSYGGDSGNTIYF
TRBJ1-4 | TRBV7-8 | CASSLERTGSLTATNEKLFF
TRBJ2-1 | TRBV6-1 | CASSESLAGAYNEQFF
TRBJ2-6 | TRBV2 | CASLLSRSSGANVLTF
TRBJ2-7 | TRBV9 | CASSGGQGTYEQYF
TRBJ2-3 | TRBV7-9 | CASSFYATGAQYTDTQYF
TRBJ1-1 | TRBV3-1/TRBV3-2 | CASSFKGAAEAFF
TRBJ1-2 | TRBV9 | CASSVGTGFQGYGYTF
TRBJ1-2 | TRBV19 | CASSASTGRNYGYTF
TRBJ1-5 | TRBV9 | CASSVGVGQGQPQHF
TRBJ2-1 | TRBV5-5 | CASSLDLLRSYNEQFF
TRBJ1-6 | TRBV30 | CAWSVTGGSPPLHF